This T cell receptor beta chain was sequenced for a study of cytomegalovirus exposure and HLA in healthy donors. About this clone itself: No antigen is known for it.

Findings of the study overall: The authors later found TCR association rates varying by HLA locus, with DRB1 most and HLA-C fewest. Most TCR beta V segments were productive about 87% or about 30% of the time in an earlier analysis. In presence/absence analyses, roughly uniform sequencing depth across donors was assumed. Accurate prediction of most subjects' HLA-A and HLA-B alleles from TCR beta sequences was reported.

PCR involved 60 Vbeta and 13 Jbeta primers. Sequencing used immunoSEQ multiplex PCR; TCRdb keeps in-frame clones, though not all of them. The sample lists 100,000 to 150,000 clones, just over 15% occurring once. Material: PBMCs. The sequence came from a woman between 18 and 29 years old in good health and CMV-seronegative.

The CDR3 nucleotides are TGTGCCAGCAGCAAAGGGGGTAAGGGGCCCGGCTACGAGCAGTACTTC. It yields the protein CASSKGGKGPGYEQYF. The chain has TRBV21-1 and TRBJ2-7; the table assigns TRBD1, which was not confirmed against the DNA. TRBV21-1 is listed as a pseudogene. This CDR3 is built from 16 residues.